This T cell receptor beta chain was observed in a study of T cells after yellow fever vaccination. Overall study results and limits: Weaker, the secondary response peaked sooner, at day 5 versus 15. Detected again after the booster were most primary-vaccination clones, at 96% CD4 and approximately 87% CD8. FACS-sorted repertoires could harbor abundant contaminating bulk-population clonotypes.

For TCR, cDNA came from 5'RACE template switching, which added a universal primer site and UMIs. One entry per CDR3 protein results from TCRdb running MiXCR on the 5' RACE reads. The sample has 110,000 or so distinct CDR3 sequences; 6.5% to 9% are singletons. In this sample, this clonotype turned up many times. What it binds is unknown. The TCR originated in a man aged 18 to 30 who received the YFV17D yellow fever vaccine. The sample was CD4+ T cells sorted from PBMCs, taken about 41 days after the first yellow fever vaccination.

CDR3 residues: CASSLTGETEAFF. The CDR3 region has the DNA TGTGCCAGCAGCTTGACAGGGGAAACTGAAGCTTTCTTT. The chain is built from TRBV12-3 or TRBV12-4 and TRBJ1-1, with TRBD1 matching 8 bases. J was trimmed by 5 bases and V by 6 bases; bases with no gene match: 5. The CDR3 spans 13 residues.